These T cell receptor beta chains were read from a single sample in a study. MiXCR, applied by TCRdb to the 5' RACE reads, yields one record per CDR3 protein. This repertoire shows approximately 41,000 distinct CDR3 sequences, 25% to 30% found once; its top ten account for roughly 4%. Sequences were obtained from memory CD4+ T cells sorted from a lymph node. The origin of the receptors is a female donor with breast cancer. Each CDR3 is given with its conserved first and last residue. Each record gives: V gene, J gene, CDR3 protein.

V gene: TRBV4-1; J gene: TRBJ2-1; CDR3 protein: CASSLSTGGPDEQFF
V gene: TRBV14; J gene: TRBJ1-1; CDR3 protein: CASSPYTGSPEAFF
V gene: TRBV27; J gene: TRBJ2-1; CDR3 protein: CASSTSGNEQFF
V gene: TRBV11-1; J gene: TRBJ1-3; CDR3 protein: CASSSTPGASGNTIYF
V gene: TRBV20-1; J gene: TRBJ2-1; CDR3 protein: CSAPTESKLNEQFF
V gene: TRBV7-2; J gene: TRBJ2-3; CDR3 protein: CASSLVQGLTDTQYF
V gene: TRBV7-9; J gene: TRBJ1-1; CDR3 protein: CASSFRQGNTEAFF
V gene: TRBV5-5; J gene: TRBJ1-1; CDR3 protein: CASSLVFGRALNTEAFF
V gene: TRBV2; J gene: TRBJ2-4; CDR3 protein: CASSSDVLAKNIQYF
V gene: TRBV7-2; J gene: TRBJ2-7; CDR3 protein: CASSLGQSYERYF
V gene: TRBV7-6; J gene: TRBJ2-7; CDR3 protein: CASSSTMPSYEQYF